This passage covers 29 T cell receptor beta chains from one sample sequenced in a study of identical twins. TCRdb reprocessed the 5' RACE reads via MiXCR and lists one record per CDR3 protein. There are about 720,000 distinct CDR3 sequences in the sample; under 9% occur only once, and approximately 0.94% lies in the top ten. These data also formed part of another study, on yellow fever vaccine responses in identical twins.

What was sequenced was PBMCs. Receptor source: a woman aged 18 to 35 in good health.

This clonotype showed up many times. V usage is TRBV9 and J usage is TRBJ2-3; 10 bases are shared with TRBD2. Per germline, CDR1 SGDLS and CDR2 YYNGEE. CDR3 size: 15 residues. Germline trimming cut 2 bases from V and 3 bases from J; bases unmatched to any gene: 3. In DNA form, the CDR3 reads TGTGCCAGCAGCGTTGCAGCGGGGGGGACAGATACGCAGTATTTT. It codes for CASSVAAGGTDTQYF. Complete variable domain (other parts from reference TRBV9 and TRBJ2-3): DSGVTQTPKHLITATGQRVTLRCSPRSGDLSVYWYQQSLDQGLQFLIQYYNGEERAKGNILERFSAQQFPDLHSELNLSSLELGDSALYFCASSVAAGGTDTQYFGPGTRLTVL.

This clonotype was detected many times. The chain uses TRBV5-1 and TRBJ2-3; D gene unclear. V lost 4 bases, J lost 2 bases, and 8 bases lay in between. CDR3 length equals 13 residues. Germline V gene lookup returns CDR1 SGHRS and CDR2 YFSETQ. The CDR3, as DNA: TGCGCCAGCAGCCCCGCAGTCACAGATACGCAGTATTTT. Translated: CASSPAVTDTQYF.

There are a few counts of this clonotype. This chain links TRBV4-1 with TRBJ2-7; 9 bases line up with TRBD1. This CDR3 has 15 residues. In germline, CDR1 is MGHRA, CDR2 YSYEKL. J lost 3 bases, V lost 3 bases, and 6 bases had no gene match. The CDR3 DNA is TGCGCCAGCAGCCAGCGGACAGGGGCTAACTACGAGCAGTACTTC. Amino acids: CASSQRTGANYEQYF.

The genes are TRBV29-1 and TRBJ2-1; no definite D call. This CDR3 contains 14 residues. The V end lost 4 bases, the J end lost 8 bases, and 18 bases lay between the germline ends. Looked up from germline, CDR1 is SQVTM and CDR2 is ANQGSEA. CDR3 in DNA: TGCAGCGTTGTCGCAGCCCAACAGTACTATGAGCAGTTCTTC. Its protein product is CSVVAAQQYYEQFF.

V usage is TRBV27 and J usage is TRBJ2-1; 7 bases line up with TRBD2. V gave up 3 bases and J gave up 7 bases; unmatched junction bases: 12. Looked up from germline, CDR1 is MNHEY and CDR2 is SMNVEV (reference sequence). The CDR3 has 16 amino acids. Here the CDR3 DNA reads TGTGCCAGCAGTTTTGTATGGCTAGCGGACACTAATGAGCAGTTCTTC. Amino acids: CASSFVWLADTNEQFF.

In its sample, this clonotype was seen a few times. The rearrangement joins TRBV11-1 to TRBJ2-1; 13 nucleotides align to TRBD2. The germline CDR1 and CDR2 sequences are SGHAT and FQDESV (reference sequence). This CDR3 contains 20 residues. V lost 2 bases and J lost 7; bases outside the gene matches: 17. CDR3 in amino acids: CASSLPKLLAGGKRINEQFF. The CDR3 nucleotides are TGTGCCAGCAGCTTACCTAAGCTACTAGCGGGAGGGAAACGGATAAATGAGCAGTTCTTC.

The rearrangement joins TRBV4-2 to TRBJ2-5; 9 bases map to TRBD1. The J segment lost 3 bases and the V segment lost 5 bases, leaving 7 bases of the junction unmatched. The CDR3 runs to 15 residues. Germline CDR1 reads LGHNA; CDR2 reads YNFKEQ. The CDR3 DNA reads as TGTGCCAGCAGCGCCCGGACAGGGGTCAAAGAGACCCAGTACTTC. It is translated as CASSARTGVKETQYF.

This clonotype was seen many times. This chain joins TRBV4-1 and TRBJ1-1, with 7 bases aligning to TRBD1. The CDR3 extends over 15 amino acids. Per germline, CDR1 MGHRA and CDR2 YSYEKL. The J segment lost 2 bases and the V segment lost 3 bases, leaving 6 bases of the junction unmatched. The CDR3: CASSHRDRQNTEAFF. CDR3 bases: TGCGCCAGCAGCCACCGGGACAGACAAAACACTGAAGCTTTCTTT.

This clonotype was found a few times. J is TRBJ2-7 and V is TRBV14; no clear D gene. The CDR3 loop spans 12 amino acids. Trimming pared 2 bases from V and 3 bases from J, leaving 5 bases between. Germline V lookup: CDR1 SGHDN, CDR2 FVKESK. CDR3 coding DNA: TGTGCCAGCAGCCAATGGGGCTACGAGCAGTACTTC. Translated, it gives CASSQWGYEQYF.

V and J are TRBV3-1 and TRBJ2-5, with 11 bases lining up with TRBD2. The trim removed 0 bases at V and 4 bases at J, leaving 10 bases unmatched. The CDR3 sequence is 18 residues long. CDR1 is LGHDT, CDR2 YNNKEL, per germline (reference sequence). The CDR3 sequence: CASSQESPSGGWRETQYF. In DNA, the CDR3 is TGTGCCAGCAGCCAAGAGTCCCCTAGCGGGGGGTGGAGAGAGACCCAGTACTTC.

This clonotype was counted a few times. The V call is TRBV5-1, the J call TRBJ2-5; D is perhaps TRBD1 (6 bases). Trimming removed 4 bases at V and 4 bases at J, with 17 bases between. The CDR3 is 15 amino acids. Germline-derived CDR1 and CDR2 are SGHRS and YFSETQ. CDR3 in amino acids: CASSPGGQLGETQYF. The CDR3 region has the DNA TGCGCCAGCAGCCCCGGAGGACAGCTGGGAGAGACCCAGTACTTC.

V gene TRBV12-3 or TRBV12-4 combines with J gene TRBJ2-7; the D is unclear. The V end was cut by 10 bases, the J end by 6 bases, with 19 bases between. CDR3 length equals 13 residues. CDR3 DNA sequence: TGTGCCACCGGGTCTAGTTCGCAAAGCGAGCAGTACTTC. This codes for CATGSSSQSEQYF.

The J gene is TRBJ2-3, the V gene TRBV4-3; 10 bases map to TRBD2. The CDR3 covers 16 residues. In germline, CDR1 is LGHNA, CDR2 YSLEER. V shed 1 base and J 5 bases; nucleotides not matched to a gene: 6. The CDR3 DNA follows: TGCGCCAGCAGCCAAGGCCCTAGCGGGAGTGTAGATACGCAGTATTTT. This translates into CASSQGPSGSVDTQYF.

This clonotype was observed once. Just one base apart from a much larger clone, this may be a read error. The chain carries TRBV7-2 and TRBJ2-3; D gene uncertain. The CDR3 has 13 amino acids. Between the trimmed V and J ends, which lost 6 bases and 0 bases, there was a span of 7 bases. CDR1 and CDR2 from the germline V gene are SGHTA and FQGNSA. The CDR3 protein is CASRYTSTDTQYF. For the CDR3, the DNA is TGTGCCAGCAGGTACACTAGCACAGATACGCAGTATTTT.

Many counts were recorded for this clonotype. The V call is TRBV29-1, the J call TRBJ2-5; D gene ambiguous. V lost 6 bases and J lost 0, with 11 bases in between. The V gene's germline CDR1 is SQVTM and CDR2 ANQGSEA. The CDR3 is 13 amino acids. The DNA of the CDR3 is TGCAGCGTATTAAGTCAATACCAAGAGACCCAGTACTTC. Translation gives CSVLSQYQETQYF.

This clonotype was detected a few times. CDR3 sequence (DNA): TGTGCCAGCAACCCTGGGTCTAGCGGAAACACAGATACGCAGTATTTT. This gives the protein CASNPGSSGNTDTQYF. The chain has TRBV12-3 or TRBV12-4 and TRBJ2-3, with TRBD2 identical over 7 bases. The CDR3 extends over 16 amino acids. V shed 7 bases, J shed 2 bases, and the junction held 12 bases outside the gene matches.

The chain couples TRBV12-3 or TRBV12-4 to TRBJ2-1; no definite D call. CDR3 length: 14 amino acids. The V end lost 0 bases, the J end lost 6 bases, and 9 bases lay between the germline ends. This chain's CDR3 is CASSLAVTGNEQFF. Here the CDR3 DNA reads TGTGCCAGCAGTTTAGCGGTTACGGGCAATGAGCAGTTCTTC.

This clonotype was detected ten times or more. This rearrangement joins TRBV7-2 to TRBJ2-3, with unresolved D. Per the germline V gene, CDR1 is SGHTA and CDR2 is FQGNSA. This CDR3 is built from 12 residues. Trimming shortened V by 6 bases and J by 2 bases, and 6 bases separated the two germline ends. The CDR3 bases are TGTGCCAGCAGTTTCATCACAGATACGCAGTATTTT. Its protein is CASSFITDTQYF.

The CDR3 is CASRFTGQGDTGELFF. As DNA, the CDR3 is TGTGCCAGCAGATTCACGGGACAGGGTGACACCGGGGAGCTGTTTTTT. The gene calls are TRBV28 and TRBJ2-2; 9 nucleotides agree with TRBD1. The V gene's germline CDR1 is MDHEN and CDR2 SYDVKM. The ends lost 6 bases at V and 3 bases at J; junction bases unmatched: 8. The length of the CDR3 is 16 residues. Combining the CDR3 with reference TRBV28 and TRBJ2-2 gives the whole variable domain DVKVTQSSRYLVKRTGEKVFLECVQDMDHENMFWYRQDPGLGLRLIYFSYDVKMKEKGDIPEGYSVSREKKERFSLILESASTNQTSMYLCASRFTGQGDTGELFFGEGSRLTVL.

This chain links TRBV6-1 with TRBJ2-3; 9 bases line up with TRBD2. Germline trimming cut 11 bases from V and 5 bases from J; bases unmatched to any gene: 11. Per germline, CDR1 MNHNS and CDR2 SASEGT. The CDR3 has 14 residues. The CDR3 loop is CAHSGLAGLDTQYF. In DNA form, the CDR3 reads TGTGCCCACAGTGGGCTAGCGGGGCTAGATACGCAGTATTTT.

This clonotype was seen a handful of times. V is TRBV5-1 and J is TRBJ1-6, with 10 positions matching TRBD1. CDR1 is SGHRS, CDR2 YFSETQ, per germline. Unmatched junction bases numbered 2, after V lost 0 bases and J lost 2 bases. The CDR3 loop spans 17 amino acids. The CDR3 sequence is CASSLGQGATYNSPLHF. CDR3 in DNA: TGCGCCAGCAGCTTGGGACAGGGGGCAACCTATAATTCACCCCTCCACTTT.

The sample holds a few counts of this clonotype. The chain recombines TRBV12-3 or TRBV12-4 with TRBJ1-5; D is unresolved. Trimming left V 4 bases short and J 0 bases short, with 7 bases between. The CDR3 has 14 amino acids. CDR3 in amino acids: CASSSDNSNQPQHF. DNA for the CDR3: TGTGCCAGCAGTTCGGATAATAGCAATCAGCCCCAGCATTTT.

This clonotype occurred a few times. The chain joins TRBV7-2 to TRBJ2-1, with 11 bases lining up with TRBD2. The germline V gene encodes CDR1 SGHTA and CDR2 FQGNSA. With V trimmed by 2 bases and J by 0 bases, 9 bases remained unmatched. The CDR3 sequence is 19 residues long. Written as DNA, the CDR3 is TGTGCCAGCAGCTTACCGGGACTAGCGGACCGGAGCTCCTACAATGAGCAGTTCTTC. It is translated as CASSLPGLADRSSYNEQFF.

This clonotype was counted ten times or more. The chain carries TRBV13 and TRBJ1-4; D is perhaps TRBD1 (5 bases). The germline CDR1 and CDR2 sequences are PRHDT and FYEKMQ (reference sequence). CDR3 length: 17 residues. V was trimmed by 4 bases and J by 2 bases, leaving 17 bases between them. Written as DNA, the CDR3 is TGTGCCAGCAGCTCTAACAGGCGCCGGGGTACTAATGAAAAACTGTTTTTT. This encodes CASSSNRRRGTNEKLFF. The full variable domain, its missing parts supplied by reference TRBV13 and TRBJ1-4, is AAGVIQSPRHLIKEKRETATLKCYPIPRHDTVYWYQQGPGQDPQFLISFYEKMQSDKGSIPDRFSAQQFSDYHSELNMSSLELGDSALYFCASSSNRRRGTNEKLFFGSGTQLSVL.

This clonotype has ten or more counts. The CDR3 DNA follows: TGTGCCAGCAGCGTCAGGAGCGGGGGGGTCGGAGAGACCCAGTACTTC. Residues: CASSVRSGGVGETQYF. This chain links TRBV9 with TRBJ2-5; 10 nucleotides line up with TRBD2. The CDR3 loop spans 16 amino acids. The ends lost 2 bases at V and 4 bases at J; junction bases unmatched: 8. Germline lookup yields CDR1 SGDLS and CDR2 YYNGEE.

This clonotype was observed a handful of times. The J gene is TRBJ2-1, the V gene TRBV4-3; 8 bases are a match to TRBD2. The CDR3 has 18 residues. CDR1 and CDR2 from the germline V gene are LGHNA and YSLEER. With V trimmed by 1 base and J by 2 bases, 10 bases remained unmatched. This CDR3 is CASSQGDTSGYTYNEQFF. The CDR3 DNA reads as TGCGCCAGCAGCCAAGGAGACACTAGCGGTTATACCTACAATGAGCAGTTCTTC.

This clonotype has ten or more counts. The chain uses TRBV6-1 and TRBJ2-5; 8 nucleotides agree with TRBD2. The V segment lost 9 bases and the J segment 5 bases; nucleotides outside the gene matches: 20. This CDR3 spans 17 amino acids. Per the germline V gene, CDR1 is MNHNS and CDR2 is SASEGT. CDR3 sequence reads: CASRGGSGATTGETQYF. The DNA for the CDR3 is TGTGCCAGTCGGGGGGGCAGCGGGGCTACTACCGGGGAGACCCAGTACTTC.

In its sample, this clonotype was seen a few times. This CDR3 is CASSKGWRTETQYF. CDR3 nucleotides: TGTGCCAGCAGTAAAGGATGGAGGACTGAGACCCAGTACTTC. This chain links TRBV7-2 with TRBJ2-5; TRBD2 is a possible D gene (5 bases). This CDR3 is built from 14 residues. Germline CDR1 and CDR2: SGHTA and FQGNSA. The V and J ends lost 6 bases and 5 bases respectively, with 16 bases between them.

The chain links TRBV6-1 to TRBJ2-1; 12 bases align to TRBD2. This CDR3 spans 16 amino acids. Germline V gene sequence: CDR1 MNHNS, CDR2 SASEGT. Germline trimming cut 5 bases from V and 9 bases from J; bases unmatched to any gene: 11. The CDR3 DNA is TGTGCCAGCAGTCAAACCCTAGCGGGGGGGCTTCTTGAGCAGTTCTTC. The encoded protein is CASSQTLAGGLLEQFF.